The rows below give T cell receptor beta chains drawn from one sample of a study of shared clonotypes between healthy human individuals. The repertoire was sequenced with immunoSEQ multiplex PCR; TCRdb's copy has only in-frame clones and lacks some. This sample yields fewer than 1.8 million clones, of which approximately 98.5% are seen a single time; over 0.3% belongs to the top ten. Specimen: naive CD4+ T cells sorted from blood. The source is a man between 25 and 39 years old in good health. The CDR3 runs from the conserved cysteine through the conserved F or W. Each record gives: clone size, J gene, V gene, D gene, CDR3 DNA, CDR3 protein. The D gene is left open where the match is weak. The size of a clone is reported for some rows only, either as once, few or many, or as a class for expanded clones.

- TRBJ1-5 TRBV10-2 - TGCGCCAGCAGTGAGCACACCAATCAGCCCCAGCATTTT CASSEHTNQPQHF
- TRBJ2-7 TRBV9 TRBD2 TGTGCCAGCAGCGTAGGTGGGACTAGCGCCCACGAGCAGTACTTC CASSVGGTSAHEQYF
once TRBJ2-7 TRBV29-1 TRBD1 TGCAGCGTTGAAGGACCCGGGACAGGGAGCTCCTACGAGCAGTACTTC CSVEGPGTGSSYEQYF
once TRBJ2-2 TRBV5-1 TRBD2 TGCGCCAGCAGCGTTAGCGGGACAAACACCGGGGAGCTGTTTTTT CASSVSGTNTGELFF
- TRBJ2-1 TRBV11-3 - TGTGCCAGCAGCTTAGATGGATCCTATGAGCAGTTCTTC CASSLDGSYEQFF
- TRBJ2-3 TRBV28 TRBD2 TGTGCCAGCAGTTTAAAGAGGACTAGCGGGAGGCACACTACTAGCACAGATACGCAGTATTTT CASSLKRTSGRHTTSTDTQYF
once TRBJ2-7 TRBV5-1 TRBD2 TGCGCCAGCAGCTTGGTTACGGGAGGGTTATACGAGCAGTACTTC CASSLVTGGLYEQYF
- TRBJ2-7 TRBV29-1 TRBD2 TGCAGCGTTAATATAGCGGGAGTAGGCTACGAGCAGTACTTC CSVNIAGVGYEQYF
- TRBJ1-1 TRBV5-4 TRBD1 TGTGCCAGCAGTATAGGGGGCAGGAGGAACACTGAAGCTTTCTTT CASSIGGRRNTEAFF
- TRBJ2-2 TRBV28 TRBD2 TGTGCCAGCAGTTTTGCGGGGGGACCCACCGGGGAGCTGTTTTTT CASSFAGGPTGELFF
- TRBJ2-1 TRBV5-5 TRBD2 TGTGCCAGCAGCTTGGGACTAGCGGCCTACAATGAGCAGTTCTTC CASSLGLAAYNEQFF
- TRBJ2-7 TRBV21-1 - TGTGCCAGCAAGACAGACGAGCAGTACTTC CASKTDEQYF
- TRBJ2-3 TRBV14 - TGTGCCCCTGGGGCAGCTGGAGGGGATACGCAGTATTTT CAPGAAGGDTQYF
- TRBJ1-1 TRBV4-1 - TGCGCCAGCAGCCAGCCCCACAGGGAGGGCACTGAAGCTTTCTTT CASSQPHREGTEAFF
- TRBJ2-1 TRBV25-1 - TGTGCCAGCAGTACCCAGGGGAATGAGCAGTTCTTC CASSTQGNEQFF
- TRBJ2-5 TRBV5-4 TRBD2 TGTGCCAGCAGCCCGGGACTAGCGGGAGGGGGAGAGACCCAGTACTTC CASSPGLAGGGETQYF
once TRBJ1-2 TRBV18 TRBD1 TGTGCCAGCTCACCAGACAGGGGGTATGGCTACACCTTC CASSPDRGYGYTF
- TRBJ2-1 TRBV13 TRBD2 TGTGCCAGCAGCTGGCGGGAGGGTATCGACAATGAGCAGTTCTTC CASSWREGIDNEQFF
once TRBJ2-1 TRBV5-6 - TGTGCCAGCAGCTTGGAGACGGGAGTGGCGTACAATGAGCAGTTCTTC CASSLETGVAYNEQFF
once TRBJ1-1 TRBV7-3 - TGTGCCAGCAGCATGGACAGGAACACTGAAGCTTTCTTT CASSMDRNTEAFF
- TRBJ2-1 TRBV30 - TGTGCCTGGTCACGGAACAATGAGCAGTTCTTC CAWSRNNEQFF
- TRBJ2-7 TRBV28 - TGTGCCAGCAGTTCCGGGACACCCCCGTGGCCCTACGAGCAGTACTTC CASSSGTPPWPYEQYF
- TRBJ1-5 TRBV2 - TGTGCCAGCAGTAGACAAACTAATCAGCCCCAGCATTTT CASSRQTNQPQHF
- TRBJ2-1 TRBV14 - TGTGCCAGCAGCCAAGGACAGTTACTCTACAATGAGCAGTTCTTC CASSQGQLLYNEQFF
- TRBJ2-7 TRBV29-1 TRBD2 TGCAGCGTCGCAATAAGCGGGACGTCGCCAGAGCAGTACTTC CSVAISGTSPEQYF
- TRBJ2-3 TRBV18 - TGTGCCAGCTCACGCGGATTAGCAGATACGCAGTATTTT CASSRGLADTQYF
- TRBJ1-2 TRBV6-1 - TGTGCCAGCAGTGGGAAAGGCTATGGCTACACCTTC CASSGKGYGYTF
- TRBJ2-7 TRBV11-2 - TGTGCCAGCAGCTTACGTCACTACGAGCAGTACTTC CASSLRHYEQYF
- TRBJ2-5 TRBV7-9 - TGTGCCAGCAGTTTCCTGGGGACCTACCCCGAGGAGACCCAGTACTTC CASSFLGTYPEETQYF
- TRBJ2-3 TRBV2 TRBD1 TGTGCCAGCTCACAGGGGATCACCACAGATACGCAGTATTTT CASSQGITTDTQYF
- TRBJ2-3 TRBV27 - TGTGCCAGCAGTTTACTTTGGCGCAGTTGGGTTCAGTATTTT CASSLLWRSWVQYF
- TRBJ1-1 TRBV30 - TGTGCCTCAGCCTGGAACACTGAAGCTTTCTTT CASAWNTEAFF
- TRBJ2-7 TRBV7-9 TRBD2 TGTGCCAGCAGCCCAGGCGGGGGGAGCGGCGAGCAGTACTTC CASSPGGGSGEQYF
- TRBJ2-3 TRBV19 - TGTGCCAGTAGAGAAAGTCAGGGTCTAACAGATACGCAGTATTTT CASRESQGLTDTQYF
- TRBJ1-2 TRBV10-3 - TGTGCCATCAGTGTGGAGCGCCTGGATGGCTACACCTTC CAISVERLDGYTF
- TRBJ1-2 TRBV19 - TGTGCCAGTAGTGTGTCCTATGGCTACACCTTC CASSVSYGYTF
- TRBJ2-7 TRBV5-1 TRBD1 TGCGCCAGCAGTCGACCGGGACAGGGATTATACGAGCAGTACTTC CASSRPGQGLYEQYF
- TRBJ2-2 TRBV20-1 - TGCAGCGCCCAGGGACTTGAGGAGCTGTTTTTT CSAQGLEELFF
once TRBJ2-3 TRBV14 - TGTGCCAGCAGCCAATACTTGGCAGATACGCAGTATTTT CASSQYLADTQYF
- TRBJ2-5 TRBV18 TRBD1 TGTGCCAGCTCACCACCCTCAGGAGACAGGGGACAAGAGACCCAGTACTTC CASSPPSGDRGQETQYF
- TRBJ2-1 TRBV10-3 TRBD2 TGTGCCATCAGCCTAGCGGGAGCTTACAATGAGCAGTTCTTC CAISLAGAYNEQFF
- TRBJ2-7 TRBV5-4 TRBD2 TGTGCCAGCAGCCTCGGGACTAGCGGGAGGGTCTACGAGCAGTACTTC CASSLGTSGRVYEQYF
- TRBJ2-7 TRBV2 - TGTGCCAGCAGTGAAGTGGTTGATGGCGAGCAGTACTTC CASSEVVDGEQYF
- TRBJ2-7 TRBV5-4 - TGTGCCAGCAGCTTGGCCATGCACCCTCGGTGGAACGAGCAGTACTTC CASSLAMHPRWNEQYF
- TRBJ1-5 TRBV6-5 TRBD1 TGTGCCAGCAGACGGGACAGGAATCAGCCCCAGCATTTT CASRRDRNQPQHF
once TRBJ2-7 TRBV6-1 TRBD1 TGTGCCAGCATCTTGGGACAGACCTTTGGGGAGCAGTACTTC CASILGQTFGEQYF
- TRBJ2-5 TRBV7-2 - TGTGCCAGCAGCCCGACGAGTGTCGGGCAGACCCAGTACTTC CASSPTSVGQTQYF
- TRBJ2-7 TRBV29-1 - TGCAGCGTTGAAAGCTGGGTCCCTTCCTACGAGCAGTACTTC CSVESWVPSYEQYF
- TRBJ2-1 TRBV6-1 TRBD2 TGTGCCAGCAGTGAACTAGCGGGACATGGGATATACAATGAGCAGTTCTTC CASSELAGHGIYNEQFF
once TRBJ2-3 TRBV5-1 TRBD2 TGCGCCAGCAGCCGGACTAGCGGCACAGATACGCAGTATTTT CASSRTSGTDTQYF
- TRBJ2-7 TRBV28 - TGTGCCAGCAGTTTGAGCGCAGCTACCTACGAGCAGTACTTC CASSLSAATYEQYF
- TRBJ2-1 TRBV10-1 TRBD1 TGCGCCAGCAGTAAGACAGGGAGCTCCTACAATGAGCAGTTCTTC CASSKTGSSYNEQFF
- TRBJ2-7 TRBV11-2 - TGTGCCAGCAGCTTAGGTAACGATACCCCCTACGAGCAGTACTTC CASSLGNDTPYEQYF
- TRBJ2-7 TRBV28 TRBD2 TGTGCCAGCACTTCACTAGCGGGAGTCCCCTACGAGCAGTACTTC CASTSLAGVPYEQYF
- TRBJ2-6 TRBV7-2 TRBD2 TGTGCCAGCTGGGCGGGGGGCTCTGGGGCCAACGTCCTGACTTTC CASWAGGSGANVLTF
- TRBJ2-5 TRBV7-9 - TGTGCCAGCAGCTTAGAGGAAATTGGGACCCAGTACTTC CASSLEEIGTQYF
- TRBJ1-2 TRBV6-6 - TGTGCCGGGGCCCGGGACTCCTCTTCGGGCTACACCTTC CAGARDSSSGYTF
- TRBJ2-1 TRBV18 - TGTGCCAGCTCACCATCTCTCGGGTCCTACAATGAGCAGTTCTTC CASSPSLGSYNEQFF